The 8 T cell receptor beta chains below were found in one sample sequenced in a study of PD-1 blockade in classical Hodgkin lymphoma. Exposure to brentuximab vedotin varied, and each patient had relapsed following autologous stem cell transplantation. Profiling relied on immunoSEQ multiplex PCR, and the TCRdb table lists in-frame clones only, not all of them. The sample yields about 25,000 clones, about 76% seen once. The input for sequencing was peripheral blood mononuclear cells (PBMCs), taken before the second cycle of nivolumab. The source is a human donor with classical Hodgkin lymphoma.

The chain couples TRBV28 to TRBJ1-3; D uncertain. The CDR3 covers 15 residues. Germline V CDR1 and CDR2: MDHEN, SYDVKM. V was clipped by 5 bases and J by 3 bases, with 14 bases between them. The CDR3 nucleotides are TGTGCCAGCAGTCTCGTGGACTGGCTTGGAAACACCATATATTTT. Protein: CASSLVDWLGNTIYF. Full variable domain (remainder filled in from reference TRBV28 and TRBJ1-3): DVKVTQSSRYLVKRTGEKVFLECVQDMDHENMFWYRQDPGLGLRLIYFSYDVKMKEKGDIPEGYSVSREKKERFSLILESASTNQTSMYLCASSLVDWLGNTIYFGEGSWLTVV.

This clone was detected a few times. The chain combines TRBV2 with TRBJ1-1, with D possibly TRBD1 on 5 matching bases. V dropped 8 bases and J dropped 8 bases, with 21 bases sitting between them. CDR1 and CDR2 (germline): SNHLY, FYNNEI. The CDR3 sequence is 14 residues long. DNA of the CDR3: TGTGCCAGCCGTGGAGGAAGGGGCCCTTTAGAAGCTTTCTTT. It specifies CASRGGRGPLEAFF.

This clone was seen only once. The rearrangement joins TRBV5-4 to TRBJ2-1; tentative D call: TRBD2 (5 bases). The length of the CDR3 is 15 residues. Germline V gene data show CDR1 as SGHNT and CDR2 as YYREEE (reference sequence). V was clipped by 3 bases and J by 2 bases, with 12 bases between them. CDR3 bases: TGTGCCAGCAGCTCAGCGGTGAGACCCTACAATGAGCAGTTCTTC. As protein: CASSSAVRPYNEQFF. The full variable domain, with the rest looked up from reference TRBV5-4 and TRBJ2-1, is ETGVTQSPTHLIKTRGQQVTLRCSSQSGHNTVSWYQQALGQGPQFIFQYYREEENGRGNFPPRFSGLQFPNYSSELNVNALELDDSALYLCASSSAVRPYNEQFFGPGTRLTVL.

V and J are TRBV7-9 and TRBJ2-3; D gene uncertain. The germline V gene encodes CDR1 SEHNR and CDR2 FQNEAQ (reference sequence). Trimming left V 3 bases short and J 5 bases short, with 6 bases between. CDR3 length: 12 residues. This CDR3 is CASSLSEDTQYF. CDR3 DNA sequence: TGTGCCAGCAGCTTGTCTGAAGATACGCAGTATTTT.

This clone showed up just a few times. V is TRBV5-6 and J is TRBJ2-3; D gene uncertain. The CDR3 extends over 16 amino acids. V was cut by 3 bases and J by 2 bases, with 16 bases left in between. The germline V gene has CDR1 SGHDT and CDR2 YYEEEE. The CDR3 DNA is TGTGCCAGCAGCTCGTGGGTGGGCACACACACAGATACGCAGTATTTT. It is translated as CASSSWVGTHTDTQYF.

This clone was seen a few times. This chain links TRBV4-1 with TRBJ1-1; TRBD1 is a possible D gene (5 bases). The V gene lost 6 bases and the J gene lost 4 bases, with 18 bases spanning the gap. Germline CDR1 MGHRA, CDR2 YSYEKL. The CDR3 runs to 15 residues. CDR3 bases: TGCGCCAGCAGATCAACCCCGGGGGTTAGCACTGAAGCTTTCTTT. Its protein product is CASRSTPGVSTEAFF.

The CDR3 sequence: CAGGVKTEAFF. The CDR3 DNA reads as TGTGCCGGCGGGGTTAAGACTGAAGCTTTCTTT. The chain is built from TRBV6-1 and TRBJ1-1; no clear D. This CDR3 has 11 amino acids. Trimming took 11 bases from V and 5 from J, leaving 12 bases between them. CDR1 and CDR2 (germline): MNHNS, SASEGT.

CDR3 sequence: CAWSAPTGLYGYTF. The CDR3 DNA sequence: TGTGCCTGGAGTGCCCCGACGGGACTCTATGGCTACACCTTC. J is TRBJ1-2 and V is TRBV30, with D perhaps TRBD1 (5 bases). This CDR3 spans 14 amino acids. The V end was cut by 1 base, the J end by 4 bases, with 13 bases between. Germline lookup yields CDR1 GTSNPN and CDR2 SVGIG (reference sequence).